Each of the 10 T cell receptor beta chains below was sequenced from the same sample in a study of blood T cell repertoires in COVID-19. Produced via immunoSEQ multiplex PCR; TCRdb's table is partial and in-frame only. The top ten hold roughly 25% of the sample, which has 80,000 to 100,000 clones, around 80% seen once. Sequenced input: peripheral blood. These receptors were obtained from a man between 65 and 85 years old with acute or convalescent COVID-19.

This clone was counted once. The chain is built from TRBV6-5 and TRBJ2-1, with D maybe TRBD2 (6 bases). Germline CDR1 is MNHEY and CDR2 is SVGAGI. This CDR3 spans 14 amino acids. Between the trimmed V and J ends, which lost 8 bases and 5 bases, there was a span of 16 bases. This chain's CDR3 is CASWRDGINNEQFF. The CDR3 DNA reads TGTGCCAGCTGGCGGGATGGTATAAACAATGAGCAGTTCTTC.

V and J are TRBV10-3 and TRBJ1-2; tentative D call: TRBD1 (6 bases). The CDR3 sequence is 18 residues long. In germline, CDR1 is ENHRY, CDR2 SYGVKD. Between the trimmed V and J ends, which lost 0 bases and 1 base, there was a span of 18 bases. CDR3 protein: CAISESHDGGRVNYGYTF. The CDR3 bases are TGTGCCATCAGTGAGTCCCACGACGGGGGGCGAGTTAACTATGGCTACACCTTC.

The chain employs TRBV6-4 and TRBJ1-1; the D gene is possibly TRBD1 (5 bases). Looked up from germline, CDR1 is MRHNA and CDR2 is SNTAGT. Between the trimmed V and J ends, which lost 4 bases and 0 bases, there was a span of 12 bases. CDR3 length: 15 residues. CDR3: CASSADRRMNTEAFF. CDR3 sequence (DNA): TGTGCCAGCAGTGCAGACAGACGAATGAACACTGAAGCTTTCTTT.

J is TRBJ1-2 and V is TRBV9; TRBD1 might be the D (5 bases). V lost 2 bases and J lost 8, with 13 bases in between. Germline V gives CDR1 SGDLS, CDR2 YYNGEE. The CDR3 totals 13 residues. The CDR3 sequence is CASSVDRPGGYTF. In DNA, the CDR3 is TGTGCCAGCAGCGTTGACAGACCTGGGGGCTACACCTTC.

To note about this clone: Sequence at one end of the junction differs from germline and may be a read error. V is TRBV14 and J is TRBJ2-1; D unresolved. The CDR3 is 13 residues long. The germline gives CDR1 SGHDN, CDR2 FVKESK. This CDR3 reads CASSKDRYNEQFF. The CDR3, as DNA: TGTGCCAGCAGCAAAGATCGCTACAATGAGCAGTTCTTC. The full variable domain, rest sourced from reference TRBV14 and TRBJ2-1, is EAGVTQFPSHSVIEKGQTVTLRCDPISGHDNLYWYRRVMGKEIKFLLHFVKESKQDESGMPNNRFLAERTGGTYSTLKVQPAELEDSGVYFCASSKDRYNEQFFGPGTRLTVL.

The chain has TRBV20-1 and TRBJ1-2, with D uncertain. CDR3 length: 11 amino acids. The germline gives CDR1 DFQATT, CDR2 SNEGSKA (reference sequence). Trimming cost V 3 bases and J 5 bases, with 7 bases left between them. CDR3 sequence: CSARNRYGYTF. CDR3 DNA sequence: TGCAGTGCTAGGAATCGGTATGGCTACACCTTC.

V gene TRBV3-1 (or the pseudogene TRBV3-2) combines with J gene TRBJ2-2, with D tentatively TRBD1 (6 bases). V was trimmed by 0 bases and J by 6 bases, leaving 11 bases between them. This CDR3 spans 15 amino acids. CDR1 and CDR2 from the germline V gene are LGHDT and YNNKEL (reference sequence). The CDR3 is CASSQDYAGAGELFF. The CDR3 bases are TGTGCCAGCAGCCAAGATTACGCAGGGGCCGGGGAGCTGTTTTTT.

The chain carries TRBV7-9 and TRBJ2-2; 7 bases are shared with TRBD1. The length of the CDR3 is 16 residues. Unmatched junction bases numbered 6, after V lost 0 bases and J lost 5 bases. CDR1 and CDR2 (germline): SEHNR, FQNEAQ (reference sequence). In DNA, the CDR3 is TGTGCCAGCAGCTTAGCGTCCACAGGGGAAACCGGGGAGCTGTTTTTT. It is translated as CASSLASTGETGELFF.

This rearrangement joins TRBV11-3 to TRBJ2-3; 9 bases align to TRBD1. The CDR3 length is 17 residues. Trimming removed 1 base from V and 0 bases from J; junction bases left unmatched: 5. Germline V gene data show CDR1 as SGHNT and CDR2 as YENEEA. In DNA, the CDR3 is TGTGCCAGCAGCTTAGGGTACGGACAGGGGAGCACAGATACGCAGTATTTT. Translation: CASSLGYGQGSTDTQYF.

Written as DNA, the CDR3 is TGTGCCAGCAGCTCCCTACATTCTAGCGGGAGCGGCACAGATACGCAGTATTTT. This gives the protein CASSSLHSSGSGTDTQYF. This chain links TRBV7-2 with TRBJ2-3, with 10 bases fitting TRBD2. From germline, CDR1 is SGHTA and CDR2 FQGNSA. CDR3 size: 18 residues. Trimming removed 4 bases from V and 1 base from J; junction bases left unmatched: 11. Together with reference TRBV7-2 and TRBJ2-3, the CDR3 gives the full variable domain: GAGVSQSPSNKVTEKGKDVELRCDPISGHTALYWYRQSLGQGLEFLIYFQGNSAPDKSGLPSDRFSAERTGGSVSTLTIQRTQQEDSAVYLCASSSLHSSGSGTDTQYFGPGTRLTVL.